The TCR beta chain under discussion was sequenced for a study of Graves' ophthalmopathy and Graves' hyperthyroidism. Study overall: Hyperthyroidism is called stable when no ophthalmopathy develops within 18 months of follow-up.

Note on this clonotype: Its antigen is not known.

RNA transcripts were the source from which TCR beta CDR3 regions were amplified. HTBI primers served in a first-round RT-PCR, which a second-round multiplex PCR followed. TCRdb reprocessed the multiplex PCR reads with MiXCR, giving one entry per CDR3 protein. The table has over a million distinct CDR3 sequences, 35% to 40% seen once. General study findings and limits: In blood appeared most of the expanded thyroid clonotypes whose frequency exceeded 0.001. Ophthalmopathy progression prediction by the model yielded a sensitivity of 55% to 71% and a specificity of just over 72%.

Trimming shortened V by 4 bases and J by 0 bases, and 13 bases separated the two germline ends. The CDR3 has 14 residues. Per the germline V gene, CDR1 is DFQATT and CDR2 is SNEGSKA (reference sequence). The origin of this receptor is an adult man with Graves' hyperthyroidism. The chain combines TRBV20-1 with TRBJ2-7; tentative D call: TRBD2 (6 bases). The sequencing sample was made of peripheral blood or thyroid tissue (not recorded which). CDR3 loop: CSAITPGSSYEQYF. The DNA of the CDR3 is TGCAGTGCTATCACCCCCGGGAGCTCCTACGAGCAGTACTTC.